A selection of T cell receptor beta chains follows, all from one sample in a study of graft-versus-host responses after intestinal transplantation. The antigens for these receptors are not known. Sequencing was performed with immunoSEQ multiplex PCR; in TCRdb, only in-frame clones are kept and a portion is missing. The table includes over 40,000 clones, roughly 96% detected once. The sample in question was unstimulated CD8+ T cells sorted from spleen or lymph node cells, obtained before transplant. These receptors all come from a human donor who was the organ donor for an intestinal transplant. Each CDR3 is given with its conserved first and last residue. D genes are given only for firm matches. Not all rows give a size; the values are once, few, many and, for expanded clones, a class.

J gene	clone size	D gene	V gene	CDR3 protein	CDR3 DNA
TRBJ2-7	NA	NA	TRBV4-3	CASSQDRGAPYEQYF	TGCGCCAGCAGCCAAGATCGAGGGGCCCCCTACGAGCAGTACTTC
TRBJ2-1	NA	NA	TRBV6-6	CASSYGREQFF	TGTGCCAGCAGTTACGGTCGTGAGCAGTTCTTC
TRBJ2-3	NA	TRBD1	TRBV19	CASSFQGAFDTQYF	TGTGCCAGTAGCTTTCAGGGGGCGTTTGATACGCAGTATTTT
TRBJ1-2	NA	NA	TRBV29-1	CSVDFPTVHGYTF	TGCAGCGTTGATTTCCCCACAGTGCATGGCTACACCTTC
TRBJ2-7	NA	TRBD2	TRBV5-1	CASSLGSGVYEQYF	TGCGCCAGCAGCTTGGGCAGCGGGGTGTACGAGCAGTACTTC
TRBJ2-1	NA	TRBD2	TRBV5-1	CASRQLAGGDNEQFF	TGCGCCAGCAGACAACTAGCGGGGGGAGACAATGAGCAGTTCTTC
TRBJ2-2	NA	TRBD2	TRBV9	CASSVRLAGVNAGELFF	TGTGCCAGCAGCGTTCGACTAGCGGGGGTGAACGCCGGGGAGCTGTTTTTT
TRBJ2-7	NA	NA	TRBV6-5	CASRGRTYEQYF	TGTGCCAGCAGAGGGAGAACCTACGAGCAGTACTTC
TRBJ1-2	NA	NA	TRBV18	CASSLGVAVKYGYTF	TGTGCCAGCTCACTAGGGGTAGCCGTTAAGTATGGCTACACCTTC
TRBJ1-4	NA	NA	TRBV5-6	CASSFEGDEKLFF	TGTGCCAGCAGCTTCGAGGGAGATGAAAAACTGTTTTTT
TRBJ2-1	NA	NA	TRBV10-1	CAISPGSSYNEQFF	TGCGCCATTTCTCCGGGAAGCTCCTACAATGAGCAGTTCTTC
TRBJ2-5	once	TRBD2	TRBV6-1	CASSELAGGPETQYF	TGTGCCAGCAGTGAACTAGCGGGGGGGCCAGAGACCCAGTACTTC
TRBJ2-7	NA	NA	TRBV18	CASSPDRGLDEQYF	TGTGCCAGCTCACCAGATCGGGGGCTGGACGAGCAGTACTTC
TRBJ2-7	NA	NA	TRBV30	CAWSSRPGSRPYEQYF	TGTGCCTGGAGTTCCCGTCCCGGGTCGCGCCCCTACGAGCAGTACTTC
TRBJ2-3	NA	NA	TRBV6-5	CASTQGADTQYF	TGTGCCAGCACACAGGGAGCGGATACGCAGTATTTT
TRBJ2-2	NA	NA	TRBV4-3	CASSQVGEFTGELFF	TGCGCCAGCAGCCAAGTGGGAGAGTTCACCGGGGAGCTGTTTTTT
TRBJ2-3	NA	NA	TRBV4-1	CASSHPPVAATDTQYF	TGCGCCAGCAGCCACCCCCCGGTAGCGGCCACAGATACGCAGTATTTT
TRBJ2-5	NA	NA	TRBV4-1	CASSQDNGSQETQYF	TGCGCCAGCAGCCAAGATAATGGGAGTCAAGAGACCCAGTACTTC
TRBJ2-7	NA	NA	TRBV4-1	CASSQDLLSEQYF	TGCGCCAGCAGCCAAGATCTATTGAGCGAGCAGTACTTC
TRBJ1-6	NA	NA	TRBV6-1	CASSGQGQSYNSPLHF	TGTGCCAGCAGTGGGCAGGGGCAGTCCTATAATTCACCCCTCCACTTT
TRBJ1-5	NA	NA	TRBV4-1	CASSQVLEGSQPQHF	TGCGCCAGCAGCCAAGTCTTGGAGGGATCTCAGCCCCAGCATTTT
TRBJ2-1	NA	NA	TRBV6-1	CASLGGLGQFF	TGTGCCAGCTTAGGGGGGCTTGGGCAGTTCTTC
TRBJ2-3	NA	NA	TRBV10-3	CAIRRQDTQYF	TGTGCCATCAGAAGACAGGATACGCAGTATTTT
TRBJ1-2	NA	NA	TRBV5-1	CASSGQPGQVRRGYTF	TGCGCCAGCAGCGGCCAACCGGGACAAGTGAGGAGGGGCTACACCTTC
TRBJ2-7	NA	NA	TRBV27	CARTTPLAPHYEQYF	TGTGCCAGGACAACGCCGTTAGCGCCTCACTACGAGCAGTACTTC
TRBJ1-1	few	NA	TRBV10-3	CAISGAMNTEAFF	TGTGCCATCAGTGGGGCAATGAACACTGAAGCTTTCTTT
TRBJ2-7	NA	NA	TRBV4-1	CASSQGGASYEQYF	TGCGCCAGCAGCCAAGGGGGTGCCTCCTACGAGCAGTACTTC
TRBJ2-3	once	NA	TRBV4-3	CASSVGGSTDTQYF	TGCGCCAGCAGCGTCGGTGGAAGCACAGATACGCAGTATTTT
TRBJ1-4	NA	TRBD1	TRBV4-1	CASSQDGDRVRFNEKLFF	TGCGCCAGCAGCCAAGACGGGGACAGGGTCCGATTTAATGAAAAACTGTTTTTT
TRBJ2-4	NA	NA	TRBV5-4	CASSLASGPLAKNIQYF	TGTGCCAGCAGCTTGGCTTCAGGACCACTAGCCAAAAACATTCAGTACTTC
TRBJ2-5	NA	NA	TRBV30	CAWSPPGQQETQYF	TGTGCCTGGAGTCCACCGGGACAACAAGAGACCCAGTACTTC
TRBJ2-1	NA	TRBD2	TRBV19	CASSRYGPTSGAIDEQFF	TGTGCCAGTAGCCGATACGGGCCGACTAGCGGGGCCATCGATGAGCAGTTCTTC
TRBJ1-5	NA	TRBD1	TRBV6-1	CASTGTGTGGQPQHF	TGTGCCAGCACTGGAACCGGGACAGGTGGTCAGCCCCAGCATTTT
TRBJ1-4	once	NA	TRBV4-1	CASSSEMGDEKLFF	TGCGCCAGCAGCTCGGAGATGGGAGATGAAAAACTGTTTTTT
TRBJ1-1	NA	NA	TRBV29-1	CSVVPVDSPSEAFF	TGCAGCGTTGTCCCCGTGGACAGCCCCAGTGAAGCTTTCTTT
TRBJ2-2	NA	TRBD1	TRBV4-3	CASSQGTGNPGELFF	TGCGCCAGCAGCCAGGGGACAGGGAACCCCGGGGAGCTGTTTTTT
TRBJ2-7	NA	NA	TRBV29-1	CSVEWQQKPYEQYF	TGCAGCGTTGAATGGCAGCAAAAACCCTACGAGCAGTACTTC
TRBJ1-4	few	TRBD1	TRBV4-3	CASSQFIWTGSNEKLFF	TGCGCCAGCAGCCAATTTATCTGGACAGGCAGTAATGAAAAACTGTTTTTT
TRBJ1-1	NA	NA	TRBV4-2	CASSQGMNTEAFF	TGTGCCAGCAGCCAAGGTATGAACACTGAAGCTTTCTTT
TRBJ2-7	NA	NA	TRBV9	CASSVGGRADYEQYF	TGTGCCAGCAGCGTAGGGGGCAGGGCGGACTACGAGCAGTACTTC
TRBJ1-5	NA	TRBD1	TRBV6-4	CASTPEDRKTHSNQPQHF	TGTGCCAGCACCCCAGAGGACAGGAAAACACATAGCAATCAGCCCCAGCATTTT